The sample holds many counts of the clone carrying this T cell receptor beta chain. Its target is unknown. Described time point: persistent/refractory GD, antithyroid drugs over 5 years with positive TRAb. Construction of the TCR library relied on RNA isolated from PBMCs. The data belong to a study of regulatory T cells in long-lasting Graves disease. Study-wide results and limits: When disease was persistent, TRBV28, TRBJ1-2 and TRBJ2-5 were the favored segments.

Investigators prepared the TCR beta libraries by applying iRepertoire HTBI primers and Arm-PCR of CDR3 regions. Original handling: The samples included approximately 62 TRBV and some 14 TRBJ segments. MiXCR, run by TCRdb on the multiplex PCR reads, gives a single entry per CDR3 protein. The V and J calls here are based on TCRdb, not the publication. The sample holds approximately 380,000 distinct CDR3 sequences, less than 25% seen once. The CDR3 loop spans 13 amino acids. Germline loops: CDR1 MDHEN, CDR2 SYDVKM. V was trimmed by 2 bases and J by 6 bases, leaving 8 bases between them. The gene calls are TRBV28 and TRBJ2-1; D perhaps matches TRBD2 (5 bases). This specimen was peripheral blood mononuclear cells (PBMCs), taken when the disease was refractory, from a patient treated with antithyroid drugs. The sequence was obtained from a female donor with Graves disease. Written as DNA, the CDR3 is TGTGCCAGCAGTTTAGGACTCGGCAATGAGCAGTTCTTC. Translation gives CASSLGLGNEQFF.